This TCR beta chain was sequenced during a study of shared clonotypes between healthy human individuals. Overall study: The plates for each donor numbered three CD4 naive, three CD4 memory, two CD8 naive and one CD8 memory.

Sequencing used immunoSEQ multiplex PCR; TCRdb keeps in-frame clones, though not all of them. The sample consists of about 1.5 million clones, nearly 99% of them appearing once. Memory CD4+ cells were the fraction left after CD45RA+ naive selection. CDR3 length: 12 amino acids. The ends were cut back, 5 bases at V and 7 bases at J, with 12 bases in the middle. CDR1 is SEHNR, CDR2 FQNEAQ, per germline (reference sequence). The sequence derives from a man in his thirties or forties in good health. The sequencing input was naive CD4+ T cells sorted from blood. Stated subset: CD45RA+ positively selected. V usage is TRBV7-9 and J usage is TRBJ2-7; tentative D call: TRBD2 (5 bases). CDR3 residues: CASSVTGIEQYF. For the CDR3, the DNA is TGTGCCAGCAGCGTGACCGGGATAGAGCAGTACTTC.